A single sample is the source of the 14 T cell receptor beta chains below, sequenced in a study of Ad26.COV2.S vaccination and SARS-CoV-2 variants. TCRdb's copy holds only in-frame clones and misses some; the assay was immunoSEQ multiplex PCR. Here the sample spans about 440,000 clones, less than 95% being singletons. Indicated treatment: over 15 received Ad26.COV2.S at low or high dose, single or two shots; five or six received placebo; per-sample allocation not given. On day 63 after the first injection, vaccine and placebo recipients gave samples. Material: peripheral blood, obtained in a trial of Ad26.COV2.S vaccine versus placebo. The source of these receptors is a person aged 18-60 years who received the Ad26.COV2.S COVID-19 vaccine or a placebo.

In this sample, this clone turned up a few times. The chain carries TRBV10-3 and TRBJ2-7, with a possible D match to TRBD2 (6 bases). V dropped 3 bases and J dropped 4 bases, with 13 bases sitting between them. The CDR3 is 14 residues long. The V gene's germline CDR1 is ENHRY and CDR2 SYGVKD. The DNA of the CDR3 is TGTGCCATCAGTGATCGGGATAGCGGATACGAGCAGTACTTC. This gives the protein CAISDRDSGYEQYF.

This rearrangement joins TRBV6-1 to TRBJ1-2; no clear D gene. V was shortened by 3 bases and J by 4 bases, with 21 bases between the two germline ends. The CDR3 loop spans 17 amino acids. The germline CDR1 and CDR2 sequences are MNHNS and SASEGT. The CDR3 region has the DNA TGTGCCAGCAGTGAGAGCCCCGCAGACGCCACATCCTATGGCTACACCTTC. It is translated as CASSESPADATSYGYTF.

The chain combines TRBV2 with TRBJ2-1, with 7 bases fitting TRBD2. V gave up 8 bases and J gave up 0 bases; unmatched junction bases: 13. CDR1 is SNHLY and CDR2 is FYNNEI in the germline V gene. The CDR3 is made up of 17 amino acids. DNA of the CDR3: TGTGCCAGCTATCCCGGGAGGTGGGGAAGCTCCTACAATGAGCAGTTCTTC. Its translation: CASYPGRWGSSYNEQFF.

The chain links TRBV7-6 to TRBJ2-5; TRBD2 matches at 13 bases. The CDR3 runs to 16 residues. Trimming cost V 4 bases and J 4 bases; bases outside gene matches: 6. CDR1 and CDR2 from the germline V gene are SGHVS and FNYEAQ. The CDR3 is CASSSWTSGSAETQYF. CDR3 sequence (DNA): TGTGCCAGCAGCTCCTGGACTAGCGGGAGTGCAGAGACCCAGTACTTC.

The chain joins TRBV20-1 to TRBJ2-3; the match to TRBD2 covers 9 bases. Germline V CDR1 and CDR2: DFQATT, SNEGSKA (reference sequence). The CDR3 sequence is 16 residues long. V shed 3 bases and J 1 base; nucleotides not matched to a gene: 8. The chain's CDR3 is CSASPPSGKGTDTQYF. CDR3 in DNA: TGCAGTGCTAGTCCCCCTAGCGGGAAGGGCACAGATACGCAGTATTTT.

The chain joins TRBV13 to TRBJ2-7; 10 positions agree with TRBD2. Germline V gene sequence: CDR1 PRHDT, CDR2 FYEKMQ (reference sequence). The CDR3 covers 16 residues. V lost 5 bases and J lost 5; bases outside the gene matches: 12. The CDR3 region has the DNA TGTGCCAGCAGCAGCACCCCCCTAGCGGGAGCCGACGAGCAGTACTTC. Translated: CASSSTPLAGADEQYF.

The V call is TRBV29-1, the J call TRBJ2-3; a possible D gene is TRBD2 (5 bases). The CDR3 length is 14 residues. The germline V gene encodes CDR1 SQVTM and CDR2 ANQGSEA. V lost 4 bases and J 2 bases, leaving 13 bases between the germline ends. The CDR3 loop reads CSVGGRASTDTQYF. The CDR3 DNA is TGCAGCGTTGGTGGGAGAGCCTCCACAGATACGCAGTATTTT.

The chain joins TRBV7-2 to TRBJ2-5; unclear D gene. The CDR3 sequence is 16 residues long. The germline V and J ends were trimmed by 5 bases and 7 bases, with 23 bases remaining between them. Germline-derived CDR1 and CDR2 are SGHTA and FQGNSA. CDR3 DNA sequence: TGTGCCAGCAGCCCCAGGCGCGGTACCCACGGACGGACCCAGTACTTC. It codes for CASSPRRGTHGRTQYF.

This clone came up once. This chain joins TRBV3-1 (or the pseudogene TRBV3-2) and TRBJ2-5; TRBD2 aligns across 10 bases. The CDR3 runs to 17 residues. From germline, CDR1 is LGHDT and CDR2 YNNKEL (reference sequence). Germline trimming cut 1 base from V and 5 bases from J; bases unmatched to any gene: 10. CDR3 nucleotides: TGTGCCAGCAGCCAAGTAGGGCCAGCGGGAGGGCCGGAGACCCAGTACTTC. Translating it yields CASSQVGPAGGPETQYF.

There are a few counts of this clone. The chain employs TRBV7-9 and TRBJ1-6; D might be TRBD1 (6 bases). V lost 4 bases and J lost 6, with 19 bases in between. The germline V gene has CDR1 SEHNR and CDR2 FQNEAQ (reference sequence). This CDR3 spans 17 amino acids. The chain's CDR3 is CASSSGQGLTINSPLHF. DNA for the CDR3: TGTGCCAGCAGCTCTGGCCAGGGGCTTACTATTAATTCACCCCTCCACTTT.

The chain recombines TRBV4-1 with TRBJ1-1; possible D gene TRBD1, 5 bases. The length of the CDR3 is 14 residues. V lost 7 bases and J 3 bases, leaving 15 bases between the germline ends. The germline gives CDR1 MGHRA, CDR2 YSYEKL. CDR3 sequence reads: CASTMQWGYTEAFF. The CDR3 nucleotides are TGCGCCAGCACCATGCAATGGGGGTACACTGAAGCTTTCTTT.

The chain employs TRBV28 and TRBJ2-3; D gene uncertain. The CDR3 is 15 amino acids. From germline, CDR1 is MDHEN and CDR2 SYDVKM. Trimming took off 4 bases at V and 2 bases at J, with 13 bases between the two ends. The CDR3 sequence: CASSSPRVLTDTQYF. In DNA, the CDR3 is TGTGCCAGCAGTTCCCCTCGGGTGCTCACAGATACGCAGTATTTT.

The genes are TRBV5-6 and TRBJ1-1; D remains ambiguous. The V and J ends lost 0 bases and 1 base respectively, with 10 bases between them. The CDR3 has 15 amino acids. The germline V gene has CDR1 SGHDT and CDR2 YYEEEE. In DNA form, the CDR3 reads TGTGCCAGCAGCTTGGTTGGGCAGGCGAACACTGAAGCTTTCTTT. Residues: CASSLVGQANTEAFF. Complete variable domain (other parts from reference TRBV5-6 and TRBJ1-1): DAGVTQSPTHLIKTRGQQVTLRCSPKSGHDTVSWYQQALGQGPQFIFQYYEEEERQRGNFPDRFSGHQFPNYSSELNVNALLLGDSALYLCASSLVGQANTEAFFGQGTRLTVV.

V gene TRBV6-2 or TRBV6-3 combines with J gene TRBJ2-5; D perhaps matches TRBD1 (6 bases). CDR1 and CDR2 (germline): MNHEY, SVGEGT. Trimming cost V 2 bases and J 0 bases, with 13 bases left between them. This CDR3 is 16 amino acids long. The CDR3, as DNA: TGTGCCAGCAGTTACGATGGACAGCACCACCAAGAGACCCAGTACTTC. This translates into CASSYDGQHHQETQYF.